This T cell receptor (beta chain) was sequenced during a study of cytomegalovirus exposure and HLA in healthy donors. Broader study findings: Most subjects' HLA-A and HLA-B alleles were reportedly predicted from TCR beta sequences. The authors judged a highly shared variant cluster likely a sequencing artifact. Common viral pathogens seemed to be connected with several of the most significant clusters, according to a later analysis.

This CDR3 spans 14 amino acids. The V gene's germline CDR1 is SEHNR and CDR2 FQNEAQ (reference sequence). PCR primers comprised 60 Vbeta and 13 Jbeta primers. Data came from immunoSEQ multiplex PCR; TCRdb stores just in-frame clones and leaves some out. The sample holds roughly 150,000 clones; 82% are singletons and the top ten take under 8%. For this clone: Its antigen remains unknown. The junction departs from the called germline gene at one end, perhaps through a read error.

The receptor comes from a woman aged 50 to 65 in good health and CMV-seropositive. Sequences were obtained from PBMCs. The chain couples TRBV7-9 to TRBJ2-3, with a possible D match to TRBD1 (6 bases). The CDR3 loop reads CSSSSWTATDTQYF. CDR3 DNA sequence: TGTTCCAGCAGCTCCTGGACAGCCACAGATACGCAGTATTTT.